The subject of this entry is one T cell receptor (beta chain). Its antigen is as yet unknown. The sample belongs to a study of T cells after yellow fever vaccination. Study-level results: Clones from primary vaccination mostly reappeared after the booster (96% CD4, around 90% CD8). A small share of clonotypes appeared in both CD4 and CD8 compartments. Abundant clonotypes from the bulk population could contaminate FACS-sorted repertoires.

TCRdb called the 5' RACE reads again in MiXCR, with one record for every CDR3 protein. The sample lists some 220,000 distinct CDR3 sequences, roughly 3% seen once, with 3.2% in the top ten. This sample comprised CD4+ T cells sorted from PBMCs, obtained 10 days after the yellow fever booster vaccination. This receptor was identified in a man aged 18 to 30 who received the YFV17D yellow fever vaccine.

CDR3 amino acids: CASSSTGGSPLHF. CDR3 coding DNA: TGTGCCAGCAGCAGTACAGGGGGTTCACCCCTCCACTTT. V is TRBV7-3 and J is TRBJ1-6; 8 nucleotides agree with TRBD1. Germline V gene lookup returns CDR1 SGHTA and CDR2 FQGTGA. This CDR3 has 13 residues. V lost 5 bases to trimming and J lost 9 bases; unmatched junction nucleotides: 3.